This TCR beta chain was recovered during a study of shared clonotypes between healthy human individuals. CD45RO-negative, CCR7-selected cells formed the naive CD8 fraction, which excluded terminally differentiated effector memory CD45RA+ cells. Each donor was a Caucasian adult residing in Nashville, Tennessee. The CDR3 totals 15 residues. The germline CDR1 and CDR2 sequences are MDHEN and SYDVKM. V shed 1 base and J shed 2 bases, with 9 bases lying between them. Study-level results: How much donors shared clonotypes was expected to be affected by sequencing depth.

A remark on this clone: What it binds is unknown.

Profiling relied on immunoSEQ multiplex PCR, and the TCRdb table lists in-frame clones only, not all of them. The sample yields approximately 2,200,000 clones, about 93% seen once. The material sequenced was naive CD8+ T cells from PBMCs. The receptor was isolated from a man aged 18 to 29 in good health. Some clones in this sample may be carry-over from other donors' samples. The rearrangement joins TRBV28 to TRBJ1-3; maybe TRBD1 (6 bases). The CDR3 region is CASSLSQGTGNTIYF. The CDR3 DNA is TGTGCCAGCAGTTTATCCCAGGGGACTGGAAACACCATATATTTT.